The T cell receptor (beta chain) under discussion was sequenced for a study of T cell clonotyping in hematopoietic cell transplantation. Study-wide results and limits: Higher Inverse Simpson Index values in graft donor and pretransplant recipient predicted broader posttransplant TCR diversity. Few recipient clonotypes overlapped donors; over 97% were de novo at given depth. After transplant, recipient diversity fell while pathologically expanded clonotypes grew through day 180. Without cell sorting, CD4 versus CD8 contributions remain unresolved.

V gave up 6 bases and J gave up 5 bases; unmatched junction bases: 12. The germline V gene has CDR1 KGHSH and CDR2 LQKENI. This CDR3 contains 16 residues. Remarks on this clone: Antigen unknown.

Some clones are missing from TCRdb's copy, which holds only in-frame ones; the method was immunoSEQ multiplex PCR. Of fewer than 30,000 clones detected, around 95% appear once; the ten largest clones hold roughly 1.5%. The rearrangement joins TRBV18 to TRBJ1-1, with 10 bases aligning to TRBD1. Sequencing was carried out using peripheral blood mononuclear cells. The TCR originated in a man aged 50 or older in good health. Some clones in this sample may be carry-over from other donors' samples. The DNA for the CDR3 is TGTGCCAGCTCCCCGACCGACAGGGGGCGTCGGACTGAAGCTTTCTTT. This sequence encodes CASSPTDRGRRTEAFF. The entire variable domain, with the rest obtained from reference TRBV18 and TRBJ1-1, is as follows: NAGVMQNPRHLVRRRGQEARLRCSPMKGHSHVYWYRQLPEEGLKFMVYLQKENIIDESGMPKERFSAEFPKEGPSILRIQQVVRGDSAAYFCASSPTDRGRRTEAFFGQGTRLTVV.